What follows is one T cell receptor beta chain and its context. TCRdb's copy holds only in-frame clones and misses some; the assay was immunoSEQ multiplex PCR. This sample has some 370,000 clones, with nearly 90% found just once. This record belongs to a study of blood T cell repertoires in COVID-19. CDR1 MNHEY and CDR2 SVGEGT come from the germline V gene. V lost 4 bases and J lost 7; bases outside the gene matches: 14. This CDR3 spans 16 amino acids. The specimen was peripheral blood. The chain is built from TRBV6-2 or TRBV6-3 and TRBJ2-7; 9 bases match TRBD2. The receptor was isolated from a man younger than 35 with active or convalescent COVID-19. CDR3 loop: CASSFPRMSGRREQYF. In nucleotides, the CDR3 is TGTGCCAGCAGTTTCCCCAGGATGAGCGGGAGGAGGGAGCAGTACTTC.